This T cell receptor (beta chain) was retrieved from a study of regulatory T cells in long-lasting Graves disease. Study information: Positive TSH receptor antibodies alongside over 5 years of antithyroid drugs were what marked Graves' disease as persistent.

Construction of TCR beta libraries relied on iRepertoire HTBI primers and on Arm-PCR targeting CDR3 regions. In TCRdb, the multiplex PCR reads were re-called with MiXCR into one record per CDR3 protein. Among 400,000 to 500,000 distinct CDR3 sequences listed, around 20% were seen once. Germline V gives CDR1 LNHDA, CDR2 SQIVND (reference sequence). The CDR3 has 15 amino acids. V lost 1 base and J 3 bases, leaving 13 bases between the germline ends. In regard to this clonotype: What it recognizes is unknown.

Noted time point: persistent/refractory GD, antithyroid drugs over 5 years with positive TRAb. Making the TCR library involved RNA that had been extracted from PBMCs. Study-wide points: Researchers examined only peripheral blood and not thyroid tissue. There were preferences for TRBV28, TRBJ1-2 and TRBJ2-5 in persistent disease. Less diverse TCR repertoires were seen in persistent Graves' patients than in newly diagnosed ones.

This TCR was sampled from a female donor with Graves disease. The chain uses TRBV19 and TRBJ2-7, with D tentatively TRBD2 (6 bases). The source was peripheral blood mononuclear cells (PBMCs), collected when the disease was refractory, from a patient treated with antithyroid drugs. CDR3: CASSIVGEDGYEQYF. The CDR3 DNA is TGTGCCAGTAGTATAGTTGGGGAGGACGGCTACGAGCAGTACTTC.